The 26 T cell receptor beta chains listed next were all sequenced from one sample in a study of CD8 T cells in ankylosing spondylitis. TCRdb ran MiXCR on the 5' RACE reads and lists one entry per CDR3 protein. The top ten clones hold approximately 4% of a sample with over 100,000 distinct CDR3 sequences, roughly 11% of them seen once. Material: blood, either unsorted or a sorted T cell fraction (not recorded which). The receptors here all came from a female donor with ankylosing spondylitis or in good health (not recorded which).

This clonotype was picked up a small number of times. The chain combines TRBV23-1 with TRBJ2-1; 10 positions agree with TRBD2. TRBV23-1 is an ORF for which the function is uncertain. The length of the CDR3 is 15 residues. V dropped 5 bases and J dropped 5; count of bases not matched to a gene: 6. The chain's CDR3 is CASSIITSGDNEQFF. In DNA form, the CDR3 reads TGCGCCAGCAGTATCATCACTAGCGGGGACAATGAGCAGTTCTTC.

This clonotype was counted at least ten times. V is TRBV5-1 and J is TRBJ2-1; 15 positions match TRBD2. CDR3 length equals 16 residues. Losses at the gene ends were 2 bases for V and 4 bases for J; bases not matched to a gene: 1. Germline assignment: CDR1 SGHRS and CDR2 YFSETQ. CDR3 coding DNA: TGCGCCAGCAGCTTTGGACTAGCGGGAGGGTACAATGAGCAGTTCTTC. Amino acids: CASSFGLAGGYNEQFF.

This clonotype was detected many times. V and J are TRBV7-2 and TRBJ1-1; D uncertain. Germline V gene lookup returns CDR1 SGHTA and CDR2 FQGNSA. Trimming cost V 5 bases and J 4 bases, with 11 bases left between them. There are 13 residues in the CDR3. The CDR3 DNA reads TGTGCCAGCAGCCACGGGTCTCGCACTGAAGCTTTCTTT. It yields the protein CASSHGSRTEAFF.

This clonotype came up many times. The rearrangement links TRBV7-3 to TRBJ1-5; no clear D gene. This CDR3 is built from 14 residues. V shed 5 bases and J shed 2 bases, with 10 bases lying between them. Germline-derived CDR1 and CDR2 are SGHTA and FQGTGA. The CDR3 DNA sequence: TGTGCCAGCAGCCCCGGAGGTGGCAATCAGCCCCAGCATTTT. Its protein product is CASSPGGGNQPQHF.

Ten or more counts support this clonotype. The rearrangement links TRBV4-1 to TRBJ1-2; possibly TRBD1 for D (5 bases). CDR1 is MGHRA and CDR2 is YSYEKL in the germline V gene. Trimming shortened V by 0 bases and J by 4 bases, and 21 bases separated the two germline ends. CDR3 size: 18 residues. CDR3 residues: CASSQEVPGTLGGYGYTF. The CDR3, as DNA: TGCGCCAGCAGCCAAGAGGTTCCCGGGACCCTAGGAGGCTATGGCTACACCTTC.

This clonotype was seen many times. The rearrangement uses TRBV20-1 and TRBJ1-5, with a tentative D call TRBD1 (5 bases). V dropped 1 base and J dropped 1 base, with 5 bases sitting between them. This CDR3 region has 13 residues. From germline, CDR1 is DFQATT and CDR2 SNEGSKA (reference sequence). This CDR3 reads CSARGQSNQPQHF. The CDR3 DNA sequence: TGCAGTGCTAGAGGACAGAGCAATCAGCCCCAGCATTTT.

The chain combines TRBV4-1 with TRBJ1-1, with 8 bases matching TRBD1. The CDR3 consists of 15 residues. Germline V gene data show CDR1 as MGHRA and CDR2 as YSYEKL. With 2 bases clipped from V and 5 bases from J, the junction kept 7 bases outside the gene matches. The CDR3 sequence: CASSQRRTGRTEAFF. CDR3 bases: TGCGCCAGCAGCCAACGAAGGACAGGGCGGACTGAAGCTTTCTTT.

This clonotype was counted at least ten times. This rearrangement joins TRBV20-1 to TRBJ1-5, with 8 bases lining up with TRBD1. The CDR3 is 18 amino acids. Germline loops: CDR1 DFQATT, CDR2 SNEGSKA (reference sequence). The V and J ends lost 3 bases and 1 base, in that order; junction bases with no gene match: 14. In nucleotides, the CDR3 is TGCAGTGCTAGTATCGGTCAGGGGGCCTTAAGGAGCAATCAGCCCCAGCATTTT. Its protein is CSASIGQGALRSNQPQHF.

This chain links TRBV30 with TRBJ2-7; D uncertain. The CDR3 has 13 amino acids. V lost 0 bases and J 2 bases, leaving 8 bases between the germline ends. The germline V gene has CDR1 GTSNPN and CDR2 SVGIG (reference sequence). The CDR3 nucleotides read TGTGCCTGGAGTGTAGGTCAGGCCTACGAGCAGTACTTC. It is translated as CAWSVGQAYEQYF.

This clonotype came up many times. The chain combines TRBV19 with TRBJ2-2; D call uncertain. Germline loops: CDR1 LNHDA, CDR2 SQIVND (reference sequence). This CDR3 region has 14 residues. V shed 3 bases and J shed 5 bases, with 10 bases lying between them. In DNA form, the CDR3 reads TGTGCCAGTAGTATTCTCTCGGAAACCGGGGAGCTGTTTTTT. As protein: CASSILSETGELFF. The whole variable domain, filled in from reference TRBV19 and TRBJ2-2, reads DGGITQSPKYLFRKEGQNVTLSCEQNLNHDAMYWYRQDPGQGLRLIYYSQIVNDFQKGDIAEGYSVSREKKESFPLTVTSAQKNPTAFYLCASSILSETGELFFGEGSRLTVL.

The V call is TRBV30, the J call TRBJ2-3; possible D gene TRBD2, 5 bases. Per germline, CDR1 GTSNPN and CDR2 SVGIG (reference sequence). The CDR3 totals 13 residues. Trimming stripped 1 base from V and 4 bases from J, with 9 bases between. The CDR3 nucleotides are TGTGCCTGGAGTGGGAGGCACCCAGATACGCAGTATTTT. This encodes CAWSGRHPDTQYF.

This clonotype was counted at least ten times. The V call is TRBV20-1, the J call TRBJ1-2; D ambiguous. Trimming cost V 3 bases and J 7 bases, with 21 bases left between them. Germline V lookup: CDR1 DFQATT, CDR2 SNEGSKA (reference sequence). The CDR3 length is 15 residues. The CDR3 sequence is CSASVTGILSGGYTF. Here the CDR3 DNA reads TGCAGTGCTAGTGTGACCGGGATCCTTTCAGGTGGCTACACCTTC.

In the case of this clonotype: A read error may be the cause here, since a much bigger clone is one base away. The chain recombines TRBV6-5 with TRBJ1-1, with TRBD1 matching over 7 bases. From germline, CDR1 is MNHEY and CDR2 SVGAGI. The CDR3 is 17 residues long. CDR3 residues: CASSYGTAGGWVTEASF. DNA of the CDR3: TGTGCCAGCAGTTACGGGACAGCAGGAGGTTGGGTCACTGAAGCTTCCTTT.

This clonotype was counted at least ten times. The chain employs TRBV12-3 or TRBV12-4 and TRBJ1-5; D not certain. V was cut by 7 bases and J by 0 bases, with 10 bases left in between. The CDR3 loop spans 14 amino acids. The CDR3 DNA reads TGTGCCAGCACGGCAGATCATAGCAATCAGCCCCAGCATTTT. Translating it yields CASTADHSNQPQHF.

This clonotype was counted many times. The chain employs TRBV29-1 and TRBJ1-1, with no clear D. Trimming pared 6 bases from V and 8 bases from J, leaving 13 bases between. This CDR3 comprises 11 residues. Germline CDR1 SQVTM, CDR2 ANQGSEA. CDR3 residues: CSVAPVTEAFF. DNA for the CDR3: TGCAGCGTAGCCCCGGTAACGGAAGCTTTCTTT.

The table lists this clonotype with many counts. The chain recombines TRBV11-1 with TRBJ1-2; D is uncertain. CDR3 length equals 14 residues. Looked up from germline, CDR1 is SGHAT and CDR2 is FQDESV (reference sequence). V lost 3 bases to trimming and J lost 0 bases, with 8 bases between them. The DNA of the CDR3 is TGTGCCAGCAGCTTCTCCTTTACTAACTATGGCTACACCTTC. It is translated as CASSFSFTNYGYTF.

To note about this clonotype: Being one base from a much bigger clone, this may be a read error. V usage is TRBV7-9 and J usage is TRBJ2-5; the D gene is possibly TRBD2 (5 bases). CDR1 is SEHNR, CDR2 FQNEAQ, per germline (reference sequence). The CDR3 is 15 amino acids. The CDR3: CASSLGSGFQETQHF. Written as DNA, the CDR3 is TGTGCCAGCAGCTTAGGATCGGGGTTCCAAGAGACCCAGCACTTC. Variable domain in full (rest from reference TRBV7-9 and TRBJ2-5): DTGVSQNPRHKITKRGQNVTFRCDPISEHNRLYWYRQTLGQGPEFLTYFQNEAQLEKSRLLSDRFSAERPKGSFSTLEIQRTEQGDSAMYLCASSLGSGFQETQHFGPGTRLLVL.

CDR3 in DNA: TGCAGCGTGCTCACGTGGGGCCAAACTCCGAACACTGAAGCTTTCTTT. Residues: CSVLTWGQTPNTEAFF. The chain has TRBV29-1 and TRBJ1-1; D is possibly TRBD1 (5 bases). Germline V gene lookup returns CDR1 SQVTM and CDR2 ANQGSEA. Trimming took 6 bases from V and 1 from J, leaving 21 bases between them. The CDR3 totals 16 residues. The full variable domain, its missing parts supplied by reference TRBV29-1 and TRBJ1-1, is SAVISQKPSRDICQRGTSLTIQCQVDSQVTMMFWYRQQPGQSLTLIATANQGSEATYESGFVIDKFPISRPNLTFSTLTVSNMSPEDSSIYLCSVLTWGQTPNTEAFFGQGTRLTVV.

This clonotype came up a few times. The chain is built from TRBV18 and TRBJ2-7, with D possibly being TRBD1 (6 bases). V was pared by 2 bases and J by 9 bases, with 26 bases between. Germline V gives CDR1 KGHSH, CDR2 LQKENI. The CDR3 has 17 residues. CDR3 loop: CASSPDLGMGQVPRQYF. The CDR3 bases are TGTGCCAGCTCACCAGATCTCGGAATGGGACAAGTCCCGAGGCAGTACTTC.

This clonotype was recorded many times. The rearrangement uses TRBV20-1 and TRBJ1-2, with a possible D match to TRBD1 (6 bases). The CDR3 is made up of 17 amino acids. V was shortened by 3 bases and J by 4 bases, with 24 bases between the two germline ends. The germline V gene encodes CDR1 DFQATT and CDR2 SNEGSKA (reference sequence). CDR3: CSARLSGGPTWPYGYTF. The CDR3 region has the DNA TGCAGTGCTAGGCTTAGTGGGGGGCCTACTTGGCCCTATGGCTACACCTTC.

This clonotype was seen ten or more times. This rearrangement joins TRBV20-1 to TRBJ2-3; D gene ambiguous. This CDR3 has 15 residues. The V and J ends lost 6 bases and 0 bases respectively, with 16 bases between them. Per germline, CDR1 DFQATT and CDR2 SNEGSKA (reference sequence). The CDR3 DNA sequence: TGCAGTGCGAACCCTAGGGTGGGGAGCACAGATACGCAGTATTTT. Its protein product is CSANPRVGSTDTQYF.

The chain links TRBV7-2 to TRBJ2-7; D not certain. The V end lost 5 bases, the J end lost 4 bases, and 6 bases lay between the germline ends. Germline-derived CDR1 and CDR2 are SGHTA and FQGNSA. The CDR3 totals 11 residues. This CDR3 reads CASSNRYEQYF. DNA of the CDR3: TGTGCCAGCAGCAATCGGTACGAGCAGTACTTC. Using reference TRBV7-2 and TRBJ2-7 for the parts outside the CDR3, the full variable domain is GAGVSQSPSNKVTEKGKDVELRCDPISGHTALYWYRQSLGQGLEFLIYFQGNSAPDKSGLPSDRFSAERTGGSVSTLTIQRTQQEDSAVYLCASSNRYEQYFGPGTRLTVT.

There are many counts of this clonotype. CDR3 region: CASSSPGNIQYF. The CDR3 DNA reads TGCGCCAGCAGCTCCCCCGGTAACATTCAGTACTTC. The chain recombines TRBV5-1 with TRBJ2-4, with D uncertain. V lost 3 bases to trimming and J lost 7 bases, with 8 bases between them. From germline, CDR1 is SGHRS and CDR2 YFSETQ. CDR3 length: 12 residues.

At least ten counts were recorded for this clonotype. The gene calls are TRBV12-3 or TRBV12-4 and TRBJ2-1; the D gene is possibly TRBD2 (6 bases). The CDR3 is made up of 14 amino acids. Trimming left V 6 bases short and J 8 bases short, with 17 bases between. The CDR3 loop reads CASRMGLGGDEQFF. The CDR3 region has the DNA TGTGCCAGCAGGATGGGACTCGGAGGCGATGAGCAGTTCTTC.

This clonotype was recorded many times. The chain combines TRBV27 with TRBJ1-4; the match to TRBD1 covers 8 bases. Looked up from germline, CDR1 is MNHEY and CDR2 is SMNVEV (reference sequence). Trimming cost V 5 bases and J 10 bases; bases outside gene matches: 12. The CDR3 loop spans 15 amino acids. The CDR3 here is CASSPEQGGLRKLFF. CDR3 DNA sequence: TGTGCCAGCAGTCCGGAACAGGGGGGATTGCGAAAACTGTTTTTT.

This clonotype was counted many times. Here the CDR3 reads CASSPTSSGNTGELFF. The CDR3 region has the DNA TGTGCCAGCAGCCCCACGAGCTCGGGGAACACCGGGGAGCTGTTTTTT. This chain connects TRBV3-1 to TRBJ2-2, with unresolved D. The V end lost 4 bases, the J end lost 1 base, and 13 bases lay between the germline ends. In germline, CDR1 is LGHDT, CDR2 YNNKEL (reference sequence). The CDR3 is 16 amino acids.